This TCR beta chain is drawn from a study of T cell repertoires in cytomegalovirus infection. Germline CDR1 and CDR2: MNHNS and SASEGT. V shed 6 bases and J shed 7 bases, with 12 bases lying between them. The CDR3 consists of 12 residues. Comment on this clonotype: The antigen remains undetermined.

TCRdb re-called the reads through MiXCR, storing one row per CDR3 protein. The sample yields 80,000 or so distinct CDR3 sequences, roughly 25% seen once. The V call is TRBV6-1, the J call TRBJ1-1; D not resolved. This clonotype was sampled from a human donor in good health (CMV status not recorded). Some clones in this sample may be carry-over from other donors' samples. The source material was CD8+ T cells from cultured PBMCs, sampled from culture after CMV antigen stimulation. For the CDR3, the DNA is TGTGCCAGCAGCCCTGGCCCCTATGAAGCTTTCTTT. Encoded protein: CASSPGPYEAFF.